This TCR beta chain was sequenced during a study of vaccination and CD4 T cells after COVID-19. This clonotype occurred a few times. The antigen is undetermined. The treatment is: roughly 11-day PBMC culture with coronavirus spike peptide pools or control peptides (ViraFEST assay). The assay that was used to sequence DNA from cultured CD4+ T cells was the Oncomine TCR Beta short-read assay. TCRdb redid the calling of the PCR reads with MiXCR, one entry per CDR3 protein. Here the sample spans some 9,000 distinct CDR3 sequences, 68% being singletons. V lost 3 bases to trimming and J lost 3 bases, with 9 bases between them. The CDR3 is 13 residues long. Germline CDR1 reads DFQATT; CDR2 reads SNEGSKA (reference sequence).

The source was CD4+ T cells from blood, cultured in vitro, collected before SARS-CoV-2 vaccination. This TCR was recovered from a human donor who had recovered from COVID-19. V usage is TRBV20-1 and J usage is TRBJ1-5; D is unclear. The CDR3 bases are TGCAGTGCTAGGGGCGCTAACAATCAGCCCCAGCATTTT. It translates to CSARGANNQPQHF.